This record covers a single TCR beta chain. The source of the sample is a study of control samples from healthy donors and cancer patients. The method was immunoSEQ multiplex PCR; TCRdb's version includes in-frame clones alone and lacks a portion of them. The table has roughly 180,000 clones, roughly 95% seen once. The CDR3 is 13 amino acids. In germline, CDR1 is SSHAT, CDR2 FNYEAQ (reference sequence). Trimming pared 2 bases from V and 4 bases from J, leaving 6 bases between. This sequence was found in a woman aged 55-70 years in good health. The chain uses TRBV7-7 and TRBJ1-5; D not certain. The sequenced sample consisted of blood. CDR3 residues: CASSLSRNQPQHF. The CDR3, as DNA: TGTGCCAGCAGCTTATCCAGGAATCAGCCCCAGCATTTT.